These 16 T cell receptor beta chains came from one sample sequenced in a study of human T cells and chemical hapten exposure. TCRdb used MiXCR to reprocess the RACE reads, holding one entry per CDR3 protein. This sample yields fewer than 95,000 distinct CDR3 sequences, of which over 9.5% are seen a single time; about 2.4% belongs to the top ten. Time point given: patch test 1, 2 weeks after DPC sensitization. As to treatment: therapeutic diphenylcyclopropenone sensitization with weekly scalp DPC. Specimen: whole blood, collected in connection with sensitization to the hapten diphenylcyclopropenone (DPC). Source of these receptors: a man between 40 and 49 years old with alopecia areata. Some clones in this sample may be carry-over from other donors' samples.

The chain recombines TRBV5-1 with TRBJ2-7, with 11 bases matching TRBD1. This CDR3 spans 15 amino acids. V lost 0 bases, J lost 5 bases, and 4 bases stayed unmatched. CDR1 SGHRS and CDR2 YFSETQ come from the germline V gene. The CDR3 region has the DNA TGCGCCAGCAGCTTGGGGACAGGGGGCAGAGACGAGCAGTACTTC. Translation gives CASSLGTGGRDEQYF.

V gene TRBV12-3 or TRBV12-4 combines with J gene TRBJ1-1; D gene uncertain. V was pared by 4 bases and J by 5 bases, with 11 bases between. The CDR3 loop spans 13 amino acids. The CDR3 loop is CASSYLRDTEAFF. DNA of the CDR3: TGTGCCAGCAGTTATTTACGGGATACTGAAGCTTTCTTT.

This clonotype was seen at least ten times. The gene calls are TRBV14 and TRBJ1-4; D remains ambiguous. Germline values: CDR1 SGHDN, CDR2 FVKESK. The CDR3 totals 13 residues. With 1 base removed from V and 11 bases from J, the gap between germline ends came to 11 bases. The CDR3 DNA reads TGTGCCAGCAGCCAAGGCCGCGTGTCCAAACTGTTTTTT. Protein product: CASSQGRVSKLFF.

In this sample, this clonotype turned up a few times. The chain is built from TRBV18 and TRBJ1-1, with a tentative D call TRBD1 (5 bases). This CDR3 has 14 residues. Trimming left V 1 base short and J 6 bases short, with 12 bases between. Germline loops: CDR1 KGHSH, CDR2 LQKENI. The CDR3 bases are TGTGCCAGCTCACCACGGGGGATTATCTCTGAAGCTTTCTTT. It is translated as CASSPRGIISEAFF.

V gene TRBV3-1 combines with J gene TRBJ2-1; TRBD1 might be the D (5 bases). Germline-derived CDR1 and CDR2 are LGHDT and YNNKEL (reference sequence). This CDR3 comprises 12 residues. With 1 base removed from V and 7 bases from J, the gap between germline ends came to 5 bases. CDR3 DNA: TGTGCCAGCAGCCAAGCAGGGAATGAGCAGTTCTTC. It translates to CASSQAGNEQFF.

The J gene is TRBJ2-1, the V gene TRBV4-3; D not resolved. The V gene's germline CDR1 is LGHNA and CDR2 YSLEER. CDR3 length: 12 amino acids. The V end lost 3 bases, the J end lost 8 bases, and 8 bases lay between the germline ends. CDR3 sequence reads: CASSQSSDEQFF. CDR3 in DNA: TGCGCCAGCAGCCAGAGTTCTGATGAGCAGTTCTTC.

The chain combines TRBV4-2 with TRBJ2-2, with 9 bases that match TRBD2. The CDR3 length is 17 residues. The V gene's germline CDR1 is LGHNA and CDR2 YNFKEQ. V was pared by 5 bases and J by 6 bases, with 13 bases of the junction left unmatched. CDR3 coding DNA: TGTGCCAGCAGCTCCCGACTAGCGGAAAATCGGGCCGGGGAGCTGTTTTTT. Amino acid sequence: CASSSRLAENRAGELFF.

There are a few counts of this clonotype. The chain recombines TRBV7-9 with TRBJ1-2; weak D call: TRBD1 (5 bases). Germline CDR1 reads SEHNR; CDR2 reads FQNEAQ (reference sequence). Trimming removed 0 bases at V and 4 bases at J, with 15 bases between. The CDR3 extends over 16 amino acids. The CDR3 here is CASSLAGGVPSYGYTF. CDR3 DNA: TGTGCCAGCAGCTTAGCGGGGGGAGTCCCTTCCTATGGCTACACCTTC.

The rearrangement joins TRBV6-5 to TRBJ2-3; D call uncertain. V was shortened by 0 bases and J by 1 base, with 14 bases between the two germline ends. Germline V gene lookup returns CDR1 MNHEY and CDR2 SVGAGI. The CDR3 loop spans 17 amino acids. CDR3 in DNA: TGTGCCAGCAGTTACTCGAGTTTTAGCCGGGGCACAGATACGCAGTATTTT. This codes for CASSYSSFSRGTDTQYF.

This clonotype showed up many times. The chain's CDR3 is CASSFRGPNEKLFF. The CDR3 region has the DNA TGTGCCAGCAGCTTCAGGGGCCCTAATGAAAAACTGTTTTTT. The rearrangement links TRBV7-2 to TRBJ1-4, with D perhaps TRBD1 (6 bases). The germline gives CDR1 SGHTA, CDR2 FQGNSA. The CDR3 has 14 residues. Between the trimmed V and J ends, which lost 3 bases and 3 bases, there was a span of 8 bases.

This chain joins TRBV12-3 or TRBV12-4 and TRBJ2-2; TRBD1 matches 8 bases. The ends lost 4 bases at V and 8 bases at J; junction bases unmatched: 9. This CDR3 has 15 amino acids. DNA of the CDR3: TGTGCCAGCAGTTCCTGGACAGGGCCAAAGGGGGAGCTGTTTTTT. Amino acids: CASSSWTGPKGELFF.

The chain couples TRBV27 to TRBJ2-1; D uncertain. V lost 5 bases and J lost 12, with 17 bases in between. Germline CDR1 is MNHEY and CDR2 is SMNVEV (reference sequence). The CDR3 is made up of 13 amino acids. This CDR3 is CASSTRTRDVQFF. As DNA, the CDR3 is TGTGCCAGCAGTACACGTACACGTGATGTGCAGTTCTTC.

This clonotype was found many times. The chain couples TRBV7-2 to TRBJ1-2; 7 bases line up with TRBD1. V dropped 4 bases and J dropped 8; count of bases not matched to a gene: 10. Germline CDR1 and CDR2: SGHTA and FQGNSA. CDR3 length: 14 residues. In nucleotides, the CDR3 is TGTGCCAGCAGCTCGTCAGGGGGAGGGTTGGGCTACACCTTC. As protein: CASSSSGGGLGYTF.

This clonotype was seen ten or more times. The chain carries TRBV19 and TRBJ1-5; tentative D call: TRBD1 (6 bases). This CDR3 is 15 amino acids long. Trimming shortened V by 6 bases and J by 7 bases, and 19 bases separated the two germline ends. Germline V gives CDR1 LNHDA, CDR2 SQIVND (reference sequence). Written as DNA, the CDR3 is TGTGCCAGTAGATTTGTTTCGGGGGGCAGGCAGCCCCAGCATTTT. This encodes CASRFVSGGRQPQHF.

The chain recombines TRBV28 with TRBJ2-1; D gene unclear. The V and J ends lost 7 bases and 9 bases respectively, with 13 bases between them. The CDR3 covers 12 residues. The germline gives CDR1 MDHEN, CDR2 SYDVKM. The CDR3 bases are TGTGCCAGCACCCCCCCCGTTGGTGAGCAGTTCTTC. This codes for CASTPPVGEQFF.

J is TRBJ2-3 and V is TRBV2; D possibly corresponds to TRBD2 (6 bases). Germline CDR1 is SNHLY and CDR2 is FYNNEI. Trimming removed 1 base at V and 5 bases at J, with 7 bases between. This CDR3 has 13 residues. For the CDR3, the DNA is TGTGCCAGCAGTGAAGGGAGGGAAGATACGCAGTATTTT. Its translation is CASSEGREDTQYF.